This passage covers 30 T cell receptor beta chains from one sample sequenced in a study of T cells after posttransplantation cyclophosphamide. Methotrexate plus calcineurin inhibitor accompanied controls' myeloablative marrow transplants; sampling was 1 year later. The repertoire was sequenced with immunoSEQ multiplex PCR; TCRdb's copy has only in-frame clones and lacks some. The sample lists about 15,000 clones; 84% were seen once. Sequencing used PBMCs, obtained 350 to 400 days after allogeneic stem cell transplant with calcineurin inhibitor and methotrexate. These receptors were obtained from a male patient aged 18-29 years who received an allogeneic stem cell transplant from a related donor, was CMV-positive, and had no GVHD. Some of these T cells may belong to the graft donor.

This chain uses TRBV2 with TRBJ1-6; tentatively, D is TRBD1 (5 bases). From germline, CDR1 is SNHLY and CDR2 FYNNEI. Trimming took 8 bases from V and 0 from J, leaving 14 bases between them. This CDR3 is built from 16 residues. The DNA of the CDR3 is TGTGCCAGCCAACCGGGGGGGAGCTCCTATAATTCACCCCTCCACTTT. This sequence encodes CASQPGGSSYNSPLHF.

The CDR3: CSVVREAVGYTF. The DNA for the CDR3 is TGCAGCGTTGTTCGGGAAGCAGTTGGCTACACCTTC. The chain uses TRBV29-1 and TRBJ1-2; no firm D call. With 4 bases removed from V and 7 bases from J, the gap between germline ends came to 13 bases. There are 12 residues in the CDR3. Germline lookup yields CDR1 SQVTM and CDR2 ANQGSEA.

With respect to this clone: One end of the junction is discordant with germline, which a read error may explain. J is TRBJ2-1 and V is TRBV5-1; D might be TRBD2 (5 bases). Germline CDR1 SGHRS, CDR2 YFSETQ. The CDR3 covers 16 residues. The CDR3 coding sequence is TGCGCCAGCAGCTTGGTTGGGAGAAGCTCCTACAGTGAGCAGTTCTTC. Protein product: CASSLVGRSSYSEQFF.

V gene TRBV29-1 combines with J gene TRBJ2-2; TRBD1 is a possible D gene (5 bases). There are 15 residues in the CDR3. Germline loops: CDR1 SQVTM, CDR2 ANQGSEA. Trimming cost V 4 bases and J 0 bases, with 12 bases left between them. The CDR3 sequence is CSVVQGGANTGELFF. CDR3 coding DNA: TGCAGCGTTGTGCAGGGTGGGGCGAACACCGGGGAGCTGTTTTTT.

CDR3: CASSFTGYEQYF. Here the CDR3 DNA reads TGTGCCAGCAGCTTCACAGGGTACGAGCAGTACTTC. The chain links TRBV6-5 to TRBJ2-7; D might be TRBD1 (6 bases). The length of the CDR3 is 12 residues. CDR1 is MNHEY and CDR2 is SVGAGI in the germline V gene. Trimming pared 6 bases from V and 4 bases from J, leaving 10 bases between.

The chain carries TRBV5-4 and TRBJ2-4; TRBD1 aligns across 12 bases. J was trimmed by 8 bases and V by 4 bases; bases with no gene match: 16. This CDR3 is 18 amino acids long. Germline CDR1 SGHNT, CDR2 YYREEE (reference sequence). The CDR3 nucleotides are TGTGCCAGCAGCCCGCGGGGGACAGGGGGCGTTAGATCGGACATTCAGTACTTC. Translated: CASSPRGTGGVRSDIQYF.

The rearrangement links TRBV28 to TRBJ1-2, with D possibly matching TRBD1 (6 bases). The V gene lost 7 bases and the J gene lost 6 bases, with 21 bases spanning the gap. CDR3 length equals 15 residues. Germline V lookup: CDR1 MDHEN, CDR2 SYDVKM. The CDR3 spells CASTTHPGDGDGYTF. As DNA, the CDR3 is TGTGCCAGCACCACCCACCCAGGGGACGGGGATGGCTACACCTTC.

This chain joins TRBV5-1 and TRBJ1-1, with D maybe TRBD1 (5 bases). Looked up from germline, CDR1 is SGHRS and CDR2 is YFSETQ. Trimming pared 0 bases from V and 8 bases from J, leaving 14 bases between. The CDR3 has 14 residues. The CDR3 sequence: CASSLVVRGEEAFF. The CDR3 nucleotides are TGCGCCAGCAGCTTGGTGGTCCGGGGGGAGGAAGCTTTCTTT.

The chain couples TRBV9 to TRBJ2-3; 8 nucleotides match TRBD2. The CDR3 runs to 14 residues. V was pared by 4 bases and J by 8 bases, with 9 bases of the junction left unmatched. CDR1 is SGDLS, CDR2 YYNGEE, per germline. The CDR3 is CASSLSGSVSTQYF. The CDR3, as DNA: TGTGCCAGCAGCTTGAGCGGGAGTGTCTCTACGCAGTATTTT.

The V and J genes are TRBV5-1 and TRBJ2-1, with D perhaps TRBD1 (5 bases). The V gene lost 0 bases and the J gene lost 8 bases, with 15 bases spanning the gap. The V gene's germline CDR1 is SGHRS and CDR2 YFSETQ. This CDR3 comprises 15 residues. The CDR3 nucleotides read TGCGCCAGCAGCTTGGTAGGGGCCCCCGTCGATGAGCAGTTCTTC. Translation gives CASSLVGAPVDEQFF. Looking up the rest from reference TRBV5-1 and TRBJ2-1 gives the full variable domain: KAGVTQTPRYLIKTRGQQVTLSCSPISGHRSVSWYQQTPGQGLQFLFEYFSETQRNKGNFPGRFSGRQFSNSRSEMNVSTLELGDSALYLCASSLVGAPVDEQFFGPGTRLTVL.

V usage is TRBV7-8 and J usage is TRBJ1-2; 8 nucleotides align to TRBD1. V shed 5 bases and J 5 bases; nucleotides not matched to a gene: 10. The CDR3 contains 15 residues. Germline lookup yields CDR1 SGHVS and CDR2 FQNEAQ. The CDR3 sequence is CASSQPLDRVYGYTF. The DNA for the CDR3 is TGTGCCAGCAGCCAACCCCTGGACAGGGTATATGGCTACACCTTC.

The V call is TRBV6-9, the J call TRBJ2-3; 9 nucleotides match TRBD1. J gave up 2 bases and V 6 bases, and 9 bases lay outside the gene matches. The CDR3 is 16 amino acids. The germline V gene has CDR1 MNHGY and CDR2 SVAAGI. CDR3 loop: CASRARDREPTDTQYF. CDR3 DNA: TGTGCCAGCAGGGCCCGGGACAGGGAACCCACAGATACGCAGTATTTT.

This clone was seen a handful of times. One end of the junction fails to match germline, which may point to a read error. The rearrangement uses TRBV6-4 and TRBJ2-1; tentatively, D is TRBD2 (5 bases). The CDR3 has 15 residues. Germline values: CDR1 MRHNA, CDR2 SNTAGT. The CDR3 loop is CASSGESGAYSEQFF. DNA of the CDR3: TGTGCCAGCAGTGGAGAGAGCGGAGCGTACAGTGAGCAGTTCTTC.

This rearrangement joins TRBV4-3 to TRBJ2-7, with D possibly TRBD2 on 6 matching bases. Germline V gives CDR1 LGHNA, CDR2 YSLEER. The CDR3 runs 15 residues. V was shortened by 1 base and J by 0 bases, with 10 bases between the two germline ends. CDR3 sequence reads: CASSQGPGSSYEQYF. In nucleotides, the CDR3 is TGCGCCAGCAGCCAAGGCCCCGGGAGCTCCTACGAGCAGTACTTC.

This sequence joins TRBV18 and TRBJ2-1, with TRBD2 identical over 8 bases. The V segment lost 5 bases and the J segment 5 bases; nucleotides outside the gene matches: 5. Per germline, CDR1 KGHSH and CDR2 LQKENI. The CDR3 covers 14 residues. CDR3 amino acids: CASSSGLGNNEQFF. Here the CDR3 DNA reads TGTGCCAGCTCATCGGGACTAGGAAACAATGAGCAGTTCTTC. The entire variable domain, with the rest obtained from reference TRBV18 and TRBJ2-1, is as follows: NAGVMQNPRHLVRRRGQEARLRCSPMKGHSHVYWYRQLPEEGLKFMVYLQKENIIDESGMPKERFSAEFPKEGPSILRIQQVVRGDSAAYFCASSSGLGNNEQFFGPGTRLTVL.

This clone was counted a single time. The chain is built from TRBV5-1 and TRBJ2-7; 8 bases agree with TRBD2. The CDR3 consists of 13 residues. Germline V gene sequence: CDR1 SGHRS, CDR2 YFSETQ. V shed 4 bases and J 1 base; nucleotides not matched to a gene: 1. Written as DNA, the CDR3 is TGCGCCAGCAGCCCTAGCGGGTCCTACGAGCAGTACTTC. Its translation: CASSPSGSYEQYF.

About this clone: Sequence at one end of the junction differs from germline and may be a read error. This chain joins TRBV6-5 and TRBJ2-1; 8 bases fit TRBD1. The CDR3 is made up of 16 amino acids. Germline CDR1 is MNHEY and CDR2 is SVGAGI. CDR3 loop: CASSYSNRGDYSEQFF. The CDR3 coding sequence is TGTGCCAGCAGTTACTCTAACAGGGGGGATTACAGTGAGCAGTTCTTC.

V gene TRBV15 combines with J gene TRBJ1-3, with D possibly matching TRBD1 (6 bases). CDR3 length: 14 residues. Germline V gives CDR1 LNHNV, CDR2 YYDKDF (reference sequence). V gave up 4 bases and J gave up 6 bases, with 13 bases separating them. The chain's CDR3 is CATSTGGPSNTIYF. The CDR3, as DNA: TGTGCCACCAGCACCGGGGGGCCGTCAAACACCATATATTTT.

The chain is built from TRBV29-1 and TRBJ2-5, with TRBD1 as a possible D gene (6 bases). The CDR3 consists of 15 residues. Germline V gives CDR1 SQVTM, CDR2 ANQGSEA. Trimming pared 1 base from V and 5 bases from J, leaving 17 bases between. CDR3 sequence reads: CSVEVWQGFGETQYF. Here the CDR3 DNA reads TGCAGCGTTGAAGTCTGGCAGGGGTTCGGGGAGACCCAGTACTTC.

The CDR3 loop reads CASSPRTGSTEAFF. The CDR3 DNA follows: TGTGCCAGCAGCCCCCGTACAGGGTCAACTGAAGCTTTCTTT. The chain links TRBV7-2 to TRBJ1-1; perhaps TRBD1 as D (6 bases). In germline, CDR1 is SGHTA, CDR2 FQGNSA. This CDR3 region has 14 residues. V dropped 5 bases and J dropped 5 bases, with 15 bases sitting between them.

This clone occurred a few times. The CDR3 protein is CASSFGRGKYEQYF. The DNA for the CDR3 is TGTGCCAGCAGTTTTGGGCGGGGGAAATACGAGCAGTACTTC. The rearrangement joins TRBV6-6 to TRBJ2-7; TRBD2 matches at 7 bases. The CDR3 is made up of 14 amino acids. In germline, CDR1 is MNHNY, CDR2 SVGAGI (reference sequence). Germline trimming cut 4 bases from V and 4 bases from J; bases unmatched to any gene: 7.

The chain links TRBV12-5 to TRBJ2-7; 15 nucleotides agree with TRBD2. The CDR3 consists of 19 residues. Germline CDR1 LGHNT, CDR2 FRNRAP. V was clipped by 6 bases and J by 5 bases; unmatched bases: 17. CDR3 sequence: CASGRGTSGRTHLRDEQYF. The CDR3 DNA reads as TGTGCTAGTGGCAGGGGGACTAGCGGGAGGACACACCTTCGGGACGAGCAGTACTTC.

This clone has a handful of counts. The CDR3 nucleotides are TGTGCCAGCAGCGGCATGGACAGTAACTATGGCTACACCTTC. As protein: CASSGMDSNYGYTF. The V call is TRBV7-2, the J call TRBJ1-2; D may be TRBD1 (6 bases). Germline V gives CDR1 SGHTA, CDR2 FQGNSA. Trimming stripped 5 bases from V and 1 base from J, with 11 bases between. The CDR3 totals 14 residues.

This clone occurred a few times. The chain carries TRBV28 and TRBJ2-7; possibly TRBD2 for D (6 bases). The CDR3 is 12 amino acids. V was clipped by 0 bases and J by 6 bases, with 6 bases between them. In germline, CDR1 is MDHEN, CDR2 SYDVKM. For the CDR3, the DNA is TGTGCCAGCAGTTTATGGGGACTCGAGCAGTACTTC. Its translation: CASSLWGLEQYF.

The CDR3 nucleotides are TGTGCCAGCAGCTTCGGACAGGCCGGGACTAATGAAAAACTGTTTTTT. It codes for CASSFGQAGTNEKLFF. The chain employs TRBV11-1 and TRBJ1-4; 7 bases line up with TRBD1. V trimming: 3 bases; J trimming: 2 bases; junction bases outside the gene matches: 6. CDR1 is SGHAT and CDR2 is FQDESV in the germline V gene (reference sequence). The CDR3 loop spans 16 amino acids.

The chain carries TRBV5-6 and TRBJ2-1, with TRBD2 identical over 14 bases. With V trimmed by 2 bases and J by 4 bases, 5 bases remained unmatched. CDR1 and CDR2 from the germline V gene are SGHDT and YYEEEE. This CDR3 has 17 amino acids. CDR3 region: CASSLGGLAGAYNEQFF. CDR3 nucleotides: TGTGCCAGCAGCTTAGGGGGACTAGCGGGGGCTTACAATGAGCAGTTCTTC. Complete variable domain (other parts from reference TRBV5-6 and TRBJ2-1): DAGVTQSPTHLIKTRGQQVTLRCSPKSGHDTVSWYQQALGQGPQFIFQYYEEEERQRGNFPDRFSGHQFPNYSSELNVNALLLGDSALYLCASSLGGLAGAYNEQFFGPGTRLTVL.

V gene TRBV5-1 combines with J gene TRBJ2-7; tentative D call: TRBD2 (5 bases). CDR1 and CDR2 (germline): SGHRS, YFSETQ. The ends were cut back, 7 bases at V and 5 bases at J, with 22 bases in the middle. The CDR3 is 15 residues long. This CDR3 reads CASAMLGQVGNEQYF. Here the CDR3 DNA reads TGCGCCAGCGCTATGTTGGGTCAGGTCGGGAACGAGCAGTACTTC.

This clone has a handful of counts. The rearrangement uses TRBV19 and TRBJ2-7, with D possibly being TRBD2 (5 bases). The germline V gene encodes CDR1 LNHDA and CDR2 SQIVND (reference sequence). This CDR3 region has 12 residues. V lost 4 bases, J lost 4 bases, and 8 bases lay in between. The CDR3 loop is CASSSGQYEQYF. The CDR3 nucleotides are TGTGCCAGTAGTAGCGGGCAGTACGAGCAGTACTTC.

The chain uses TRBV19 and TRBJ2-2, with D hard to call. This CDR3 spans 14 amino acids. Germline V gene data show CDR1 as LNHDA and CDR2 as SQIVND (reference sequence). V was pared by 3 bases and J by 3 bases, with 8 bases between. Here the CDR3 DNA reads TGTGCCAGTAGTATTGTACTTTACACCGGGGAGCTGTTTTTT. It is translated as CASSIVLYTGELFF. The variable domain in full, completed from reference TRBV19 and TRBJ2-2, reads DGGITQSPKYLFRKEGQNVTLSCEQNLNHDAMYWYRQDPGQGLRLIYYSQIVNDFQKGDIAEGYSVSREKKESFPLTVTSAQKNPTAFYLCASSIVLYTGELFFGEGSRLTVL.

This clone was picked up one time. CDR3 residues: CASRGTGGIHEQYF. The CDR3 coding sequence is TGTGCCAGCAGGGGGACAGGGGGCATCCACGAGCAGTACTTC. The V gene is TRBV6-1, the J gene TRBJ2-7, with 12 bases aligning to TRBD1. Germline CDR1 is MNHNS and CDR2 is SASEGT. CDR3 length equals 14 residues. V lost 6 bases, J lost 5 bases, and 5 bases stayed unmatched.